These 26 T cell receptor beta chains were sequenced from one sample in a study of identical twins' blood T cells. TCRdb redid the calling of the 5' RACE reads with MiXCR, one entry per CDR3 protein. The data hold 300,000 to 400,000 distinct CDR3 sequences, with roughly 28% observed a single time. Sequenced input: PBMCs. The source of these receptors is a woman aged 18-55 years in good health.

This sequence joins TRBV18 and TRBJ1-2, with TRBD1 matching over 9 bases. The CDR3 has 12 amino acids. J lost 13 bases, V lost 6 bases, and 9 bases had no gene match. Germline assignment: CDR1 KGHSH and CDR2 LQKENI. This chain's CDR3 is CASSIRTGEATF. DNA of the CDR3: TGTGCCAGCTCGATCCGGACAGGGGAGGCCACCTTC.

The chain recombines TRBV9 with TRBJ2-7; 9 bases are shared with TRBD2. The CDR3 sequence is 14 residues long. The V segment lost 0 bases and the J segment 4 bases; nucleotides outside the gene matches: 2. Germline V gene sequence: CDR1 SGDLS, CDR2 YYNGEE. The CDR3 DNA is TGTGCCAGCAGCGTAGGTAGCGGGAGTTACGAGCAGTACTTC. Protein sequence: CASSVGSGSYEQYF.

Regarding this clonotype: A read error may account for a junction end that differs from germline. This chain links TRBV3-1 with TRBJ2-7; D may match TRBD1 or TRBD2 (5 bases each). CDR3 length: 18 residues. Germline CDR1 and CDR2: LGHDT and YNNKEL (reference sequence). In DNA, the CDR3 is TGTGCCAGCGGCCAAGATATTTGGTTGAGGGGACCCACCTACGAGCAGTACTTC. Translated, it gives CASGQDIWLRGPTYEQYF.

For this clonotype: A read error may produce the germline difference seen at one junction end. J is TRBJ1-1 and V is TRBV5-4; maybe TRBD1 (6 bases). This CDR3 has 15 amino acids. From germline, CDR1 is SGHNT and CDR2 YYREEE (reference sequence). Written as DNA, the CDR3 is TGTGCCAGCAGCTTGGTCACGGGCGGGGACACTGTAGCTTTCTTT. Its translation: CASSLVTGGDTVAFF.

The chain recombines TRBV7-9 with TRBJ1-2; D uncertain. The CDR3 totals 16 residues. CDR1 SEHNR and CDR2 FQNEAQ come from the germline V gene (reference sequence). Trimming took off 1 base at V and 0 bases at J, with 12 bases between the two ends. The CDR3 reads CASSLVGQRANYGYTF. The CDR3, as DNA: TGTGCCAGCAGCTTAGTCGGCCAACGGGCTAACTATGGCTACACCTTC.

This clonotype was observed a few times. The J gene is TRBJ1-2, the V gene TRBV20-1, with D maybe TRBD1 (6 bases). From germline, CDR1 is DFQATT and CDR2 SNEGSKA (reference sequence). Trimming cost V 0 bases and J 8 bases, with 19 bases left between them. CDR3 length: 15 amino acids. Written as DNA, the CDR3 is TGCAGTGCTAGAGATATAGGGCAGGGGTTCGGAGGCTACACCTTC. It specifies CSARDIGQGFGGYTF.

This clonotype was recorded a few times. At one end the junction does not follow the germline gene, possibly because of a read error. CDR3 coding DNA: TGTTCCACCAGTGATTTGCAGGCTGGCACTGAAGCTTTCTTT. Translation gives CSTSDLQAGTEAFF. The gene calls are TRBV24-1 and TRBJ1-1, with D uncertain. Looked up from germline, CDR1 is KGHDR and CDR2 is SFDVKD. The CDR3 sequence is 14 residues long.

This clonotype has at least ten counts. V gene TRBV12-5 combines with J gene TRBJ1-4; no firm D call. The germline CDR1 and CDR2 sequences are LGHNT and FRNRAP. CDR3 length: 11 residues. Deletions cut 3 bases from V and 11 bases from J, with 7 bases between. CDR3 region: CASGLNDKLFF. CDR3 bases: TGTGCTAGTGGTTTAAACGATAAACTGTTTTTT.

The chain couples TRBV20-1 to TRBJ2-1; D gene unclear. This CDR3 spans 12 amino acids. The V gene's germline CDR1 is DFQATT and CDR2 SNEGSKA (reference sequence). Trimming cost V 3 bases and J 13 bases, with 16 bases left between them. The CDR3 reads CSASSQTVPQFF. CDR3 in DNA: TGCAGTGCTAGCTCTCAGACCGTCCCTCAGTTCTTC.

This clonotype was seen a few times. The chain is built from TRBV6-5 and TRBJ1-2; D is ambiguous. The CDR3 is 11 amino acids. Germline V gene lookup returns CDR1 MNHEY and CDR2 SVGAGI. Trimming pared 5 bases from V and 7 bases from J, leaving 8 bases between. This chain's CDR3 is CASSGISGYTF. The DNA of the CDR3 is TGTGCCAGCAGTGGCATAAGTGGCTACACCTTC.

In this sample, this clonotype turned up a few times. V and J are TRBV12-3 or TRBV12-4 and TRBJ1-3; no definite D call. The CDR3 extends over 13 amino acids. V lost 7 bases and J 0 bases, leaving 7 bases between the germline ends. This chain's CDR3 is CASNLGSGNTIYF. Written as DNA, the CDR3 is TGTGCCAGCAACTTGGGCTCTGGAAACACCATATATTTT.

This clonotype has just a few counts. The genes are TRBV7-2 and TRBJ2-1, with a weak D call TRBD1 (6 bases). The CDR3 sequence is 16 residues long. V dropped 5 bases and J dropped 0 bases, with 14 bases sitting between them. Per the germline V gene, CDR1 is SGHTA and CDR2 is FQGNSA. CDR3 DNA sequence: TGTGCCAGCAGCCTACTAGGACAGAGCTCCTACAATGAGCAGTTCTTC. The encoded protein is CASSLLGQSSYNEQFF.

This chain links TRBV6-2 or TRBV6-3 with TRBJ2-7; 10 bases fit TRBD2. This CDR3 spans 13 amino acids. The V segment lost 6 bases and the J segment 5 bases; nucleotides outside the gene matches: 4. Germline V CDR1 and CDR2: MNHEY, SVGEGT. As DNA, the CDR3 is TGTGCCAGCAGACTAGCGGGATTACACGAGCAGTACTTC. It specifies CASRLAGLHEQYF.

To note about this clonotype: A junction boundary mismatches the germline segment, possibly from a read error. The CDR3 nucleotides read TGTGCCAGGCCTTACAAGGGGGCAGGAGAGCGGTACTTC. Its protein is CARPYKGAGERYF. V usage is TRBV12-3 or TRBV12-4 and J usage is TRBJ2-7; 7 bases line up with TRBD1. This CDR3 comprises 13 residues.

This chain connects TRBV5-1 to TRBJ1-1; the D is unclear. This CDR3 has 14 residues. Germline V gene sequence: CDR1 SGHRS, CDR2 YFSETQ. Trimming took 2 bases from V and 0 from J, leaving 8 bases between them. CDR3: CASSLFELNTEAFF. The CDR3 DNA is TGCGCCAGCAGCTTATTCGAGCTGAACACTGAAGCTTTCTTT.

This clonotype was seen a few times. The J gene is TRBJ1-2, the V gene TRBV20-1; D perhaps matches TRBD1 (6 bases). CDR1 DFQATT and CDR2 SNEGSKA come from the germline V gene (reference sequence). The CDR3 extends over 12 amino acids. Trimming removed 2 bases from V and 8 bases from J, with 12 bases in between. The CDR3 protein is CSARLTGFGYTF. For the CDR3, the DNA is TGCAGTGCTAGACTTACAGGGTTCGGCTACACCTTC.

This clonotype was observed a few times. The CDR3 nucleotides are TGTGCCAGCAGCTGGGACAGGCCCACTGAAGCTTTCTTT. Its protein is CASSWDRPTEAFF. This chain joins TRBV11-2 and TRBJ1-1; 8 bases map to TRBD1. The CDR3 contains 13 residues. With 4 bases clipped from V and 4 bases from J, the junction kept 2 bases outside the gene matches. Germline values: CDR1 SGHAT, CDR2 FQNNGV.

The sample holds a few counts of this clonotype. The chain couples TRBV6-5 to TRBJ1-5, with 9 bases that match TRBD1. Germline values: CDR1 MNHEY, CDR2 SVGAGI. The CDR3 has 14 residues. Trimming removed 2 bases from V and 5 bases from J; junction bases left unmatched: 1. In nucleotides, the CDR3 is TGTGCCAGCAGTTACAGACAGGGGGATCAGCCCCAGCATTTT. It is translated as CASSYRQGDQPQHF.

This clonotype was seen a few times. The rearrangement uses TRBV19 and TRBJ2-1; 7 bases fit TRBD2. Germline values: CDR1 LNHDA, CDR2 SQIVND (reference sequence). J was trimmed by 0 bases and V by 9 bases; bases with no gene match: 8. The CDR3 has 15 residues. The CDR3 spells CASTPGGSSYNEQFF. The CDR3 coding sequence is TGTGCCAGCACTCCGGGAGGCAGCTCCTACAATGAGCAGTTCTTC.

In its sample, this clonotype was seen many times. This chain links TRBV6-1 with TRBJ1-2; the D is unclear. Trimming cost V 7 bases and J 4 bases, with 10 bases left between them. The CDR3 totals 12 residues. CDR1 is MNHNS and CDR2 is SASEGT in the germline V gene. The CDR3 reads CASIWGVYGYTF. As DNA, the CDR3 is TGTGCCAGCATTTGGGGAGTCTATGGCTACACCTTC.

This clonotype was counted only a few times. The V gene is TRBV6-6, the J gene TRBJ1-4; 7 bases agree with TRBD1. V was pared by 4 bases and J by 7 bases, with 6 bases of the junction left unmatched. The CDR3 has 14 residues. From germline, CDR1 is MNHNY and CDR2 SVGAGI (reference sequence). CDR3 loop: CASSWTGGGEKLFF. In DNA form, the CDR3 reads TGTGCCAGCAGTTGGACAGGAGGGGGTGAAAAACTGTTTTTT.

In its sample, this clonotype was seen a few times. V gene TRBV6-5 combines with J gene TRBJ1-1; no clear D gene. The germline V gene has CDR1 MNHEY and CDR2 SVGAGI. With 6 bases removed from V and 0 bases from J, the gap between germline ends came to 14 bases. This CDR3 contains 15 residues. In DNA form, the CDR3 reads TGTGCCAGCAGAGCGCTGCAGACCATGAACACTGAAGCTTTCTTT. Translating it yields CASRALQTMNTEAFF.

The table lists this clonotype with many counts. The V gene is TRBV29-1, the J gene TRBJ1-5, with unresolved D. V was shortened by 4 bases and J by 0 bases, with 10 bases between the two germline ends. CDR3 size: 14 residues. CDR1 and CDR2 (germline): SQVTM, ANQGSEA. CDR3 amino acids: CSVGDGYSNQPQHF. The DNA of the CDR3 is TGCAGCGTTGGCGACGGGTATAGCAATCAGCCCCAGCATTTT.

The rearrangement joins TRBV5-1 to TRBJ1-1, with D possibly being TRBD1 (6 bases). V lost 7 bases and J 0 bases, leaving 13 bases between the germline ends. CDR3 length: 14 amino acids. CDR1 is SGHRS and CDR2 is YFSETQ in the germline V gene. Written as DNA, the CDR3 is TGCGCCAGCGGCTATACAGGGCTGAACACTGAAGCTTTCTTT. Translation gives CASGYTGLNTEAFF.

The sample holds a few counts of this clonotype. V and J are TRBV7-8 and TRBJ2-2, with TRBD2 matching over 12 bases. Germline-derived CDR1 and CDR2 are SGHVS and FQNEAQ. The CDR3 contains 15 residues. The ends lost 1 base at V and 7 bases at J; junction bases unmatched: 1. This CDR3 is CASSLVLAGGGELFF. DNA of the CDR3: TGTGCCAGCAGCTTAGTACTAGCGGGAGGCGGGGAGCTGTTTTTT. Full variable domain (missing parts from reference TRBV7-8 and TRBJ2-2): GAGVSQSPRYKVAKRGQDVALRCDPISGHVSLFWYQQALGQGPEFLTYFQNEAQLDKSGLPSDRFFAERPEGSVSTLKIQRTQQEDSAVYLCASSLVLAGGGELFFGEGSRLTVL.

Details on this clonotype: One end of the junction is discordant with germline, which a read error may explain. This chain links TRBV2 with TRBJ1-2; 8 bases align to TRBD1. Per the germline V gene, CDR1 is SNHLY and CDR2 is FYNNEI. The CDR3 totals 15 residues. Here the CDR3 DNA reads TGTGCCAGCAGAGTGGACAGGGAGACAAACTATGACTACACCTTC. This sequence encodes CASRVDRETNYDYTF.